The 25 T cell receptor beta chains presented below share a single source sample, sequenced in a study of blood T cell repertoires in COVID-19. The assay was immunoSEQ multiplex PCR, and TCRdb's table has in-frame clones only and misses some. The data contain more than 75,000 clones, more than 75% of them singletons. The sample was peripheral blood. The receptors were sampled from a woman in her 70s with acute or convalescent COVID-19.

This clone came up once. The CDR3 coding sequence is TGCGCCAGCAGTCACGCCGGGCGACCCCGGACAGGGAGAGAGGGCTATGGCTACACCTTC. Protein product: CASSHAGRPRTGREGYGYTF. The chain uses TRBV23-1 and TRBJ1-2, with 8 bases that match TRBD1. TRBV23-1 is labeled an ORF, and its function is uncertain. The CDR3 is 20 amino acids. V dropped 3 bases and J dropped 4; count of bases not matched to a gene: 22.

CDR3 DNA sequence: TGTGCCAGCAGCTTGGGACAGCTTGGCTACACCTTC. It yields the protein CASSLGQLGYTF. This rearrangement joins TRBV5-8 to TRBJ1-2; a weak D match, TRBD1 (5 bases). CDR1 is SGHTS and CDR2 is YDEGEE in the germline V gene. Trimming shortened V by 0 bases and J by 7 bases, and 7 bases separated the two germline ends. The CDR3 is 12 amino acids.

The CDR3 sequence is CASSLGQGGEQYV. CDR3 nucleotide sequence: TGTGCCAGCAGCCTCGGACAGGGAGGCGAGCAGTACGTC. This chain connects TRBV11-2 to TRBJ2-7; 8 nucleotides align to TRBD1. Germline assignment: CDR1 SGHAT and CDR2 FQNNGV. The CDR3 is 13 amino acids. The V gene end was trimmed by 5 bases and the J gene end by 6 bases; junction bases not matched to a gene: 6.

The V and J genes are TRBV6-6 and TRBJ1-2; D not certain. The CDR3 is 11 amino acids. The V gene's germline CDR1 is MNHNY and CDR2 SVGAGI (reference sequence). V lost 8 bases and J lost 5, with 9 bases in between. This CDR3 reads CASGRGYGYTF. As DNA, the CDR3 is TGTGCCAGCGGACGGGGTTATGGCTACACCTTC.

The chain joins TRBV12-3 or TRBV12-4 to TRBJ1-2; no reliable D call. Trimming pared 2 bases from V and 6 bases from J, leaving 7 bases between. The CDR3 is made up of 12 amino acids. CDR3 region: CASSLSQDGYTF. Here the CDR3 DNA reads TGTGCCAGCAGTTTATCCCAGGATGGCTACACCTTC.

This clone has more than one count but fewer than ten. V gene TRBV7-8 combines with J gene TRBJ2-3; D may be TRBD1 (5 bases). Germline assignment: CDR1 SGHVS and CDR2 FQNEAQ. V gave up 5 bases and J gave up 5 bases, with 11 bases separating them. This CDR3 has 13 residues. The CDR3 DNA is TGTGCCAGCAGCGTACCTACAGGAGATACGCAGTATTTT. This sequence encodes CASSVPTGDTQYF.

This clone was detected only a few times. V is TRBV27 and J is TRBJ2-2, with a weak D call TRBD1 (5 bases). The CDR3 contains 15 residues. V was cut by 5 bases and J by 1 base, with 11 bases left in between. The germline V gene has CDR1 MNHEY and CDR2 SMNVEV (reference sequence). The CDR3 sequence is CASSIQTGNTGELFF. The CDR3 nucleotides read TGTGCCAGCAGTATTCAAACAGGGAACACCGGGGAGCTGTTTTTT.

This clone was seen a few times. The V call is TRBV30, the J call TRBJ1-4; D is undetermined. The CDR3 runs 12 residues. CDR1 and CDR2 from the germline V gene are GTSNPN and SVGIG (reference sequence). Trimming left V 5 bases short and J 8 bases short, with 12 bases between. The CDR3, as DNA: TGTGCCTGGGGACGGGATGGAGAAAAACTGTTTTTT. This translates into CAWGRDGEKLFF.

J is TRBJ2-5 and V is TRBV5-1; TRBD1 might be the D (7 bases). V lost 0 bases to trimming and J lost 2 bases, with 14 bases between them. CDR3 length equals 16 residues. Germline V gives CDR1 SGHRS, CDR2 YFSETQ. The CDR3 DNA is TGCGCCAGCAGCTTGGCCCCGACAGGGACTCAAGAGACCCAGTACTTC. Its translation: CASSLAPTGTQETQYF.

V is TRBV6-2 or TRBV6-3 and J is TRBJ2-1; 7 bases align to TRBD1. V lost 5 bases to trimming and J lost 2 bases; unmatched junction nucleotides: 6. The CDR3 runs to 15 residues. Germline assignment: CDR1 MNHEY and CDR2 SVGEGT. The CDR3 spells CASSPGGVTYNEQFF. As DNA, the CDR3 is TGTGCCAGCAGTCCAGGGGGTGTAACCTACAATGAGCAGTTCTTC.

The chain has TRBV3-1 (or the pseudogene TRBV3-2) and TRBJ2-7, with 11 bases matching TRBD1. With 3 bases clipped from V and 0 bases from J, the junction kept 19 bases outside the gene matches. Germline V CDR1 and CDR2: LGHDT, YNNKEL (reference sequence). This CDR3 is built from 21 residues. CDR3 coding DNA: TGTGCCAGCAGCCATGGACAGGGGGCGCCTAGCGTCAGGGCCATCTCCTACGAGCAGTACGTC. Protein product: CASSHGQGAPSVRAISYEQYV.

This chain's CDR3 is CASSFSGRGPSDTQYF. The DNA of the CDR3 is TGTGCCAGCAGTTTTTCCGGGAGGGGGCCCTCAGATACGCAGTATTTT. The chain uses TRBV28 and TRBJ2-3; D possibly corresponds to TRBD2 (8 bases). The CDR3 consists of 16 residues. Deletions cut 3 bases from V and 4 bases from J, with 17 bases between. Germline V gene sequence: CDR1 MDHEN, CDR2 SYDVKM.

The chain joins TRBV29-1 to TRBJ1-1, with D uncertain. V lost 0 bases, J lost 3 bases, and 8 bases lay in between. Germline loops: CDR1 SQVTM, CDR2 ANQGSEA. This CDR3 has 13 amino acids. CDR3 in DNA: TGCAGCGTTGAAGATTCCCGGTACACTGAAGCTTTCTTT. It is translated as CSVEDSRYTEAFF. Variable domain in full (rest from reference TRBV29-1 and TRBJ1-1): SAVISQKPSRDICQRGTSLTIQCQVDSQVTMMFWYRQQPGQSLTLIATANQGSEATYESGFVIDKFPISRPNLTFSTLTVSNMSPEDSSIYLCSVEDSRYTEAFFGQGTRLTVV.

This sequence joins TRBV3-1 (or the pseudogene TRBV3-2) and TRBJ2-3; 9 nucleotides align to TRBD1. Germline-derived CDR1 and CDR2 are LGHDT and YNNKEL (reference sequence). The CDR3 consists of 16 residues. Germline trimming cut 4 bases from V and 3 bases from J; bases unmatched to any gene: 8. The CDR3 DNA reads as TGTGCCAGCAGCCCCTGGACAGGGGTTAGGACAGATACGCAGTATTTT. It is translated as CASSPWTGVRTDTQYF.

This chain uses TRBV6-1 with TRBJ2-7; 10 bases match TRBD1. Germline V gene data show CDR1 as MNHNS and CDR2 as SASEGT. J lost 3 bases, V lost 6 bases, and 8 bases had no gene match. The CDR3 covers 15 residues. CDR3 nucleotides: TGTGCCAGCAGGCGACAGGGGGCCGGGGGCTACGAGCAGTACGTC. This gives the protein CASRRQGAGGYEQYV.

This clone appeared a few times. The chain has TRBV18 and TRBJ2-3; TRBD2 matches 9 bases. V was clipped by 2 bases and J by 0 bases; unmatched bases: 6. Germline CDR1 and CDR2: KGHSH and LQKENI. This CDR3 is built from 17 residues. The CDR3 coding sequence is TGTGCCAGCTCACCAAGGTCGACTAGCGGTAGCACAGATACGCAGTATTTT. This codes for CASSPRSTSGSTDTQYF.

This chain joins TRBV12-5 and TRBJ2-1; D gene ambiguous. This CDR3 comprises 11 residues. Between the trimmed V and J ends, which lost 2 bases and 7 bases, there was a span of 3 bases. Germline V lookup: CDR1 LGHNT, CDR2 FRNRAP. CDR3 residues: CASGLLNEQFF. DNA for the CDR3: TGTGCTAGTGGTTTGCTTAATGAGCAGTTCTTC. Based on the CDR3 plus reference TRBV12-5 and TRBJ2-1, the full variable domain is DARVTQTPRHKVTEMGQEVTMRCQPILGHNTVFWYRQTMMQGLELLAYFRNRAPLDDSGMPKDRFSAEMPDATLATLKIQPSEPRDSAVYFCASGLLNEQFFGPGTRLTVL.

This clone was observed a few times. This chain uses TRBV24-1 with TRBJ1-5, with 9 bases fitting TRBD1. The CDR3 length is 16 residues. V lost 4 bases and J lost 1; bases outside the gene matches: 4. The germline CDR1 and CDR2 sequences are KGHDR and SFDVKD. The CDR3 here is CATSDPGQGSNQPQHF. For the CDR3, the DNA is TGTGCCACCAGTGACCCGGGACAGGGAAGCAATCAGCCCCAGCATTTT.

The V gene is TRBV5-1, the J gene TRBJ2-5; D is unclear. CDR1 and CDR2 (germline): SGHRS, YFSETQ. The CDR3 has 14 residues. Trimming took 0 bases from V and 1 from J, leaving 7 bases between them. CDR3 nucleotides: TGCGCCAGCAGCTTGGTCCCCGGCCAAGAGACCCAGTACTTC. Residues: CASSLVPGQETQYF.

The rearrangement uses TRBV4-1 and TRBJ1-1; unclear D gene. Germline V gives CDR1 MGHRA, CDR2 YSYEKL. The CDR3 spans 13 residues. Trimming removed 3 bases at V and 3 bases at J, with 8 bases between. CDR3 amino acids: CASSHRMDTEAFF. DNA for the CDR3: TGCGCCAGCAGCCATAGAATGGACACTGAAGCTTTCTTT.

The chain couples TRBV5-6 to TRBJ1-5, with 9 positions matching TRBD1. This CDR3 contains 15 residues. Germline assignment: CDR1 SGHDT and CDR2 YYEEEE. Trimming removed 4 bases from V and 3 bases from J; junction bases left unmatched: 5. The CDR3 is CASSLTGGYNQPQHF. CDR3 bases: TGTGCCAGCAGCCTGACAGGGGGATACAATCAGCCCCAGCATTTT.

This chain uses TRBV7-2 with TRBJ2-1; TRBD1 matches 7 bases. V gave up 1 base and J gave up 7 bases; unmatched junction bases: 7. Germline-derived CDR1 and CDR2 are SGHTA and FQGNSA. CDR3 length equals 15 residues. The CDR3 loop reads CASSLGGQATNEQFF. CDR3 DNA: TGTGCCAGCAGCTTAGGAGGACAGGCTACGAATGAGCAGTTCTTC.

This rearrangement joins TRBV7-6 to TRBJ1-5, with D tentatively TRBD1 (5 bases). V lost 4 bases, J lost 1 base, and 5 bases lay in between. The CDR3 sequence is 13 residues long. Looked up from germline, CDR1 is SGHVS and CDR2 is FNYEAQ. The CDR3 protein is CASSWTSNQPQHF. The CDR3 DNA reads TGTGCCAGCAGCTGGACAAGCAATCAGCCCCAGCATTTT.

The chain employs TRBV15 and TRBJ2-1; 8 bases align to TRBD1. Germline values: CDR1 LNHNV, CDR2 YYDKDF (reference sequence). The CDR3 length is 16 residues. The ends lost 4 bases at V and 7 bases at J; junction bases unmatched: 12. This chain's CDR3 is CATSKPDRGGINEQFF. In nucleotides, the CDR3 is TGTGCCACCAGCAAGCCCGACAGGGGCGGGATAAATGAGCAGTTCTTC.

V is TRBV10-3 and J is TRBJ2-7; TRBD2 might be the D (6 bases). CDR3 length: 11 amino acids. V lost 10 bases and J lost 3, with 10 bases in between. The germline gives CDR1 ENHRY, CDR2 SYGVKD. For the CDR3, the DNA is TGTGCCACCGGGGGAGACTACGAGCAGTACGTC. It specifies CATGGDYEQYV.